The 11 T cell receptor beta chains given below trace back to one sample, sequenced in a study of tissue T cells after allogeneic stem cell transplantation. Documented time point: mouse harvest day 7 after allogeneic transplant. Tail vein injection delivered 10^7 T-cell-depleted bone marrow cells and 10^6 splenic CD5+ T cells. The table came from immunoSEQ multiplex PCR; TCRdb's copy has only in-frame clones and leaves some out. This table has about 10,000 clones, roughly half appearing once. Sequenced: gut tissue. The source is a female BALB/c mouse given C57BL/6 T cells with graft-versus-host disease after an allogeneic hematopoietic cell transplant.

Worth noting for this clone: Mouse names are used for the genes. CDR3 bases read: TGTGCCAGCAGCTCCGGGACAGGGGTCAACGAAAGATTATTT. It specifies CASSSGTGVNERLF. The full CDR3 protein reads CASSSGTGVNERLFF. The V and J genes are TRBV5 and TRBJ1-4; 10 nucleotides agree with TRBD1. The CDR3 goes on 1 residue after the read ends, and that part is filled in from the germline J gene. In germline, CDR1 is LGHNA, CDR2 YNLKQL (reference sequence). V lost 5 bases, J lost 4 bases, and 4 bases stayed unmatched. The length of the CDR3 is 15 residues.

Notes on this clone: Mouse names are used for the genes. The read is 1 residue too short to cover the CDR3 end, so that end is filled in from the germline J gene. J is TRBJ2-1 and V is TRBV19; D not resolved. Germline V lookup: CDR1 FNHDT, CDR2 SITEND (reference sequence). Between the trimmed V and J ends, which lost 6 bases and 5 bases, there was a span of 0 bases. This CDR3 comprises 9 residues. The covered CDR3 bases are TGTGCCAGCAATGCTGAGCAGTTC. Protein product: CASNAEQF. The entire CDR3 is CASNAEQFF. The full variable domain, its missing parts supplied by reference TRBV19 and TRBJ2-1, is GGIITQTPKFLIGQEGQKLTLKCQQNFNHDTMYWYRQDSGKGLRLIYYSITENDLQKGDLSEGYDASREKKSSFSLTVTSAQKNEMAVFLCASNAEQFFGPGTRLTVL.

Concerning this clone: The germline and genes are mouse ones. The CDR3 end lies 1 residue beyond the end of the read and is filled in from the germline J gene. The same CDR3 can be traced to other DNA sequences in this sample. The chain uses TRBV3 and TRBJ1-3, with D tentatively TRBD1 (5 bases). Germline V lookup: CDR1 SNHLY, CDR2 FYNGKV (reference sequence). V was trimmed by 1 base and J by 3 bases, leaving 7 bases between them. This CDR3 spans 14 amino acids. The sequenced part of the CDR3 DNA is TGTGCCAGCAGCTTAGAGGGGAGTGGAAATACGCTCTAT. Its translation: CASSLEGSGNTLY. The entire CDR3 protein reads CASSLEGSGNTLYF.

On this clone: Genes here carry mouse names. The read ends 1 residue before the CDR3 terminus; that terminus is restored from the germline J gene. The chain carries TRBV26 and TRBJ1-1; 9 nucleotides line up with TRBD1. The V and J ends lost 3 bases and 4 bases, in that order; junction bases with no gene match: 6. The length of the CDR3 is 15 residues. Germline V gene lookup returns CDR1 KGHPV and CDR2 FQNQEV (reference sequence). CDR3 DNA, as far as it was read: TGTGCCAGCAGTCTACAGGGGGCGACAGGCACAGAAGTCTTC. Protein: CASSLQGATGTEVF. The entire CDR3 reads CASSLQGATGTEVFF.

This clone has a handful of counts. The germline and genes are mouse ones. Read sequence stops 1 residue before the CDR3 end, and the germline J gene provides the missing end. The chain is built from TRBV31 and TRBJ1-5; D gene unclear. V lost 1 base, J lost 0 bases, and 4 bases lay in between. The CDR3 sequence is 13 residues long. CDR1 is GKSSPN and CDR2 is SITVG in the germline V gene. The CDR3 DNA, read in part, is TGTGCCTGGAGTCAAGTTAACAACCAGGCTCCGCTT. As protein: CAWSQVNNQAPL. The whole CDR3 is CAWSQVNNQAPLF.

To note about this clone: Genes and germline are mouse. The observed sequence ends 1 residue before the CDR3 terminus, with the missing tail filled in from the germline J gene. This chain links TRBV2 with TRBJ1-1, with D hard to call. This CDR3 has 14 amino acids. The ends were cut back, 0 bases at V and 1 base at J, with 6 bases in the middle. CDR1 LGHNA and CDR2 YSYQKL come from the germline V gene. The covered CDR3 bases are TGTGCCAGCAGCCAAGATTCGAGAAACACAGAAGTCTTC. This translates into CASSQDSRNTEVF. The whole CDR3 protein is CASSQDSRNTEVFF.

This clone is large in the sample. Germline and genes: mouse. The CDR3 end falls 1 residue outside the read, so it is completed with the germline J gene. V and J are TRBV26 and TRBJ1-4; perhaps TRBD1 as D (6 bases). V was cut by 5 bases and J by 0 bases, with 7 bases left in between. The CDR3 sequence is 14 residues long. Germline values: CDR1 KGHPV, CDR2 FQNQEV (reference sequence). CDR3 DNA (partial): TGTGCCAGCAGTTCAGGGGTTTCCAACGAAAGATTATTT. It yields the protein CASSSGVSNERLF. The CDR3 in its entirety is CASSSGVSNERLFF.

Worth noting for this clone: Gene labels here are mouse ones. The read gets to within 1 residue of the CDR3 end, and the germline J gene fills in the rest. This chain uses TRBV15 with TRBJ2-7; 8 positions match TRBD2. CDR1 and CDR2 from the germline V gene are SGHND and FRSKSL. The CDR3 contains 13 residues. Trimming cost V 4 bases and J 7 bases; bases outside gene matches: 6. This CDR3 reads CASSWGGAREQYF. The sequenced CDR3 bases are TGTGCCAGCAGTTGGGGGGGGGCGCGAGAACAGTAC.

The count of this clone is one. These gene names are mouse names. The read finishes 1 residue shy of the CDR3 end, and the germline J gene is used to complete it. The rearrangement uses TRBV12-1 and TRBJ2-1; TRBD2 matches at 11 bases. The junction had 3 bases not matched to a gene; V was cut back by 0 bases and J by 0 bases. CDR3 length equals 17 residues. CDR1 is SGHSN, CDR2 HYEKVE, per germline. The sequenced CDR3 bases are TGTGCCAGCTCTCTCGACTGGGGGGGTAATAACTATGCTGAGCAGTTC. Protein sequence: CASSLDWGGNNYAEQF. The complete CDR3 sequence is CASSLDWGGNNYAEQFF.

About this clone: Gene names refer to mouse genes. The CDR3 extends 1 residue past the end of the read, so its final part is completed from the germline J gene. The chain joins TRBV12-2 to TRBJ2-1, with D tentatively TRBD1 (6 bases). Germline V gene data show CDR1 as SGHLS and CDR2 as HYDKME. The CDR3 totals 13 residues. Trimming stripped 1 base from V and 3 bases from J, with 6 bases between. CDR3 region: CASSLDSYAEQFF. The sequenced CDR3 bases are TGTGCCAGCTCTCTGGACAGCTATGCTGAGCAGTTC.

Comment on this clone: Any gene name here is a mouse gene name. The observed sequence ends 1 residue before the CDR3 terminus, with the missing tail filled in from the germline J gene. The chain carries TRBV13-1 and TRBJ2-1, with no clear D. The CDR3 runs 13 residues. Looked up from germline, CDR1 is NSHNY and CDR2 is SYGAGN. Trimming cost V 9 bases and J 1 base, with 11 bases left between them. The covered CDR3 bases are TGTGCCACAGGCGGGGTAAACTATGCTGAGCAGTTC. Translated: CATGGVNYAEQF. The full CDR3 is CATGGVNYAEQFF.